The entry that follows covers one T cell receptor (beta chain) sequence. Its specificity is not known. Germline-derived CDR1 and CDR2 are SGHDT and YYEEEE. After removal of 1 base from V and 7 bases from J, the junction contained 11 bases not matched to a gene. The CDR3 spans 16 residues. MiXCR, run by TCRdb on the 5' RACE reads, gives a single entry per CDR3 protein. The sample has around 1.7 million distinct CDR3 sequences, more than 30% seen once; the top ten hold about 0.27%. The data were taken from a study of identical twins. Study observations and caveats: Cross-sectional statistics, not tracking of the same donors, supported the conclusions. For out-of-frame beta sequences, excess twin sharing was weaker. In zero-insertion analyses, partial confounding could arise from invariant MAIT and iNKT cells. Where out-of-frame alpha sequences were twin-shared, they showed excess low generation probability.

This chain uses TRBV5-6 with TRBJ2-1; 7 bases map to TRBD1. The receptor comes from a newborn girl in good health. Material: cord blood. The CDR3 nucleotides are TGTGCCAGCAGCTTGATGAAACCAGGGGGAGTGAATGAGCAGTTCTTC. Encoded protein: CASSLMKPGGVNEQFF. Combining the CDR3 with reference TRBV5-6 and TRBJ2-1 gives the whole variable domain DAGVTQSPTHLIKTRGQQVTLRCSPKSGHDTVSWYQQALGQGPQFIFQYYEEEERQRGNFPDRFSGHQFPNYSSELNVNALLLGDSALYLCASSLMKPGGVNEQFFGPGTRLTVL.